The rows below give T cell receptor beta chains drawn from one sample of a study of CD8 T cells in ankylosing spondylitis. TCRdb redid the calling of the 5' RACE reads with MiXCR, one entry per CDR3 protein. Of approximately 140,000 distinct CDR3 sequences listed, 40% to 50% are singletons. Material for sequencing was synovial fluid, either unsorted or a sorted T cell fraction (not recorded which). The receptors stem from a male donor with ankylosing spondylitis. Each CDR3 is given with its conserved first and last residue. The order of the fields is J gene, V gene, clone size, D gene, CDR3 DNA, CDR3 protein. The D gene is left open where the match is weak. Clone sizes are given selectively: once, few, many, or a class where the clone is expanded.

TRBJ1-5 TRBV15 NA NA TGTGCCACCAGCAGAGTCACCGAACAGGGTAAACAGCATTTT CATSRVTEQGKQHF
TRBJ2-1 TRBV15 NA TRBD1 TGTGCCACCAGCAGATTCCCCTGGAGAGACAGGGTGGATTACAATGAGCAGTTCTTC CATSRFPWRDRVDYNEQFF
TRBJ1-6 TRBV4-2 few NA TGTGCCAGCAGCCAGACGGTCCTGAGGGTTTCACCCCTCCACTTT CASSQTVLRVSPLHF
TRBJ2-1 TRBV2 NA TRBD1 TGTGCCAGCAGTGAACAGACAGGGGAGAACTACAATGAGCAGTTCTTC CASSEQTGENYNEQFF
TRBJ2-7 TRBV4-1 few NA TGCGCCAGCAGCCCTACGGCCGGCTCCTACGAGCAGTACTTC CASSPTAGSYEQYF
TRBJ1-1 TRBV5-6 many NA TGTGCCAGCAGCTTGGGCTGGGGTCCCACTGAAGCTTTCTTT CASSLGWGPTEAFF
TRBJ1-4 TRBV15 NA TRBD1 TGTGCCACCAGCAGGGGAGGGACAGGGGGGCATGAAAAACTGTTTTTT CATSRGGTGGHEKLFF
TRBJ2-1 TRBV7-3 many NA TGTGCCAGCAGCTTAATCGGGGGCGTTTGGAATGAGCAGTTCTTC CASSLIGGVWNEQFF
TRBJ2-7 TRBV5-1 NA NA TGCGCCAGCAGCTTGGCCCTATACCCCTACGAGCAGTACTTC CASSLALYPYEQYF
TRBJ2-1 TRBV4-1 few TRBD2 TGCGCCAGCAGCCAAGTACCAGAGGGATCCCTAGCGGGCCGAGCGTACAATGAGCAGTTCTTC CASSQVPEGSLAGRAYNEQFF
TRBJ2-2 TRBV19 few TRBD2 TGTGCCAGTAGTAGTGGACTAGCGGGAGGCACCGGGGAGCTGTTTTTT CASSSGLAGGTGELFF
TRBJ1-1 TRBV10-3 few NA TGTGCCATCAAGGCTAAACGCCGGAGCACTGAAGCTTTCTTT CAIKAKRRSTEAFF
TRBJ2-3 TRBV6-5 once NA TGTGCCAGCACTTTTCCTAGCAATTGCACAGATACGCAGTATTTT CASTFPSNCTDTQYF
TRBJ2-1 TRBV7-2 few TRBD2 TGTGCCAGCAGCCCCAGGACTAGCGGGAGGGTTGAGCAGTTCTTC CASSPRTSGRVEQFF
TRBJ2-7 TRBV20-1 few TRBD1 TGCAGTGCGGACAGGGGACGCTACGAGCAGTACTTC CSADRGRYEQYF
TRBJ1-5 TRBV12-3/TRBV12-4 NA TRBD1 TGTGCCAGCAGCAGACAGGGGGGCAGCAATCAGCCCCAGCATTTT CASSRQGGSNQPQHF
TRBJ2-5 TRBV7-9 NA TRBD2 TGTGCCAGCAGCTTTGGACTAGCGGGAGATTGGGAGACCCAGTACTTC CASSFGLAGDWETQYF
TRBJ2-7 TRBV7-3 few NA TGTGCCAGCAGCTTAACGGGCAACTACTACGAGCAGTACTTC CASSLTGNYYEQYF
TRBJ2-2 TRBV7-8 NA TRBD2 TGTGCCAGCAGCCCTTCCGGAGACCTAGCGGGCAGGGCCGGGGAGCTGTTTTTT CASSPSGDLAGRAGELFF
TRBJ2-3 TRBV7-9 NA TRBD2 TGTGCCAGCAGCTTAGTATCCAGCGGGGTTAGCACAGATACGCAGTATTTT CASSLVSSGVSTDTQYF
TRBJ1-2 TRBV7-9 few NA TGTGCCAGCAGCTTACAGGAAACTAACTATGGCTACACCTTC CASSLQETNYGYTF
TRBJ1-1 TRBV12-3/TRBV12-4 NA NA TGTGCCAGCAGTTTAGGGCGGGAGCAAGCTTTCTTT CASSLGREQAFF
TRBJ2-1 TRBV11-2 NA TRBD1 TGTGCCAGCACCAAGCCCCCGTGGACAGGGGGCCACAATGAGCAGTTCTTC CASTKPPWTGGHNEQFF
TRBJ2-1 TRBV4-3 NA TRBD1 TGCGCCAGCAGCCAACTCAAAATCCGGGACAGTCGGGTTGAGCAGTTCTTC CASSQLKIRDSRVEQFF
TRBJ1-5 TRBV10-3 once NA TGTGCCATCAGATCCCCGGGGGGGAATCAGCCCCAGCATTTT CAIRSPGGNQPQHF
TRBJ1-5 TRBV18 NA NA TGTGCCAGCTCACCAGGGGTAGGAAGAAATCAGCCCCAGCATTTT CASSPGVGRNQPQHF
TRBJ2-5 TRBV29-1 NA NA TGCAGCGTTGAACCCGAAGACTTGGGGACCCAGTACTTC CSVEPEDLGTQYF
TRBJ1-2 TRBV12-3/TRBV12-4 once TRBD1 TGTGCCAGCAGTTTAAGTTGGGACAGGGGACCTATAGGCGGCTACACCTTC CASSLSWDRGPIGGYTF
TRBJ2-7 TRBV10-3 NA NA TGTGCCATCAGTGAGATCGTAGGGTTAAACTACGAGCAGTACTTC CAISEIVGLNYEQYF
TRBJ2-1 TRBV9 NA NA TGTGCCAGCAGCGTCTCTAGTTATGAGCAGTTCTTC CASSVSSYEQFF
TRBJ2-3 TRBV6-5 NA NA TGTGCCAGCAGTTACACGGAGTCTAGCACAGATACGCAGTATTTT CASSYTESSTDTQYF
TRBJ2-1 TRBV10-3 few NA TGTGCCATCCGGGGGGCGGGAGACAATGAGCAGTTCTTC CAIRGAGDNEQFF
TRBJ1-2 TRBV24-1 NA NA TGTGCCACCAGTGTTGGAGGGCCCCTCTATGGCTACACCTTC CATSVGGPLYGYTF
TRBJ1-3 TRBV12-3/TRBV12-4 NA NA TGTGCCAGCAGTTTAGCGCCGGTGAGGCCTGGAAACACCATATATTTT CASSLAPVRPGNTIYF
TRBJ1-1 TRBV7-9 NA NA TGTGCCAGCAGCTCAGGGGAAACTGAAGCTTTCTTT CASSSGETEAFF
TRBJ2-1 TRBV5-1 NA TRBD2 TGCGCCAGCAGCTTGGCCGTTGCGGGAGTTGAGGTTGACTACAATGAGCAGTTCTTC CASSLAVAGVEVDYNEQFF
TRBJ1-2 TRBV12-3/TRBV12-4 few TRBD1 TGTGCCAGCAGTTTTTGGGTAGGGGGCCGGAACTACACCTTC CASSFWVGGRNYTF
TRBJ1-1 TRBV15 few TRBD1 TGTGCCACCAGCAGAGATCGACAGGGGGGCGAAGCTTTCTTT CATSRDRQGGEAFF
TRBJ1-4 TRBV20-1 NA TRBD1 TGCAGTGCTAGAGACGGACTTCACAGGGGAAGGGGCGAAAAACTGTTTTTT CSARDGLHRGRGEKLFF
TRBJ1-2 TRBV28 few NA TGTGCCAGCAGTCCCGGGTCCCGGGGGGGCTACACCTTC CASSPGSRGGYTF
TRBJ2-2 TRBV4-3 NA TRBD2 TGCGCCAGCAGCCATCCCCGGACTAGCGGGGCCCTCCGAAATACCGGGGAGCTGTTTTTT CASSHPRTSGALRNTGELFF
TRBJ2-3 TRBV7-6 NA NA TGTGCCAGCAGTTATAGCCGGGACTGGAGTCTCTATTTT CASSYSRDWSLYF
TRBJ2-7 TRBV7-6 NA NA TGTGCCAGCAGCTTAGGTCCGGGGCCGTACGAGCAGTACTTC CASSLGPGPYEQYF
TRBJ2-3 TRBV7-8 NA TRBD1 TGTGCCAGCAGCTTAGCGCGACCCCCAGGGGGCTGGGGCACAGATACGCAGTATTTT CASSLARPPGGWGTDTQYF
TRBJ2-1 TRBV27 NA NA TGTGCCAGCAGCCTGGGACTCTCCCCGAGCAAGTTCTTC CASSLGLSPSKFF
TRBJ2-1 TRBV19 once NA TGTGCCAGTGAATCAGGGTCTTACAATGAGCAGTTCTTC CASESGSYNEQFF
TRBJ2-1 TRBV27 NA NA TGTGCCAGCAGTTGCGCCGGGGATGAGCAGTTCTTC CASSCAGDEQFF
TRBJ2-7 TRBV5-5 NA NA TGTGCCAGGAGCCCGGACATTCTCTCCTACGAGCAGTACTTC CARSPDILSYEQYF
TRBJ2-5 TRBV4-1 NA NA TGCGCCAGCAGCCAAGATGTAGCGGAGACCCAGTACTTC CASSQDVAETQYF
TRBJ1-3 TRBV10-3 NA NA TGTGCCACCCAGCCCCGGGGGAACACCATATATTTT CATQPRGNTIYF
TRBJ1-1 TRBV11-1 NA NA TGTGCCAGCAGCACCCCCCCCGCCGACAAGATCGGGATGAACACTGAAGCTTTCTTT CASSTPPADKIGMNTEAFF
TRBJ1-1 TRBV7-3 NA NA TGTGCCAGCACCTTGCTACCAGGTTGGACTGAAGCTTTCTTT CASTLLPGWTEAFF
TRBJ2-1 TRBV7-2 NA TRBD2 TGTGCCAGCAGCTTAGCCGGGACTAGAATTTCCAATGAGCAGTTCTTC CASSLAGTRISNEQFF